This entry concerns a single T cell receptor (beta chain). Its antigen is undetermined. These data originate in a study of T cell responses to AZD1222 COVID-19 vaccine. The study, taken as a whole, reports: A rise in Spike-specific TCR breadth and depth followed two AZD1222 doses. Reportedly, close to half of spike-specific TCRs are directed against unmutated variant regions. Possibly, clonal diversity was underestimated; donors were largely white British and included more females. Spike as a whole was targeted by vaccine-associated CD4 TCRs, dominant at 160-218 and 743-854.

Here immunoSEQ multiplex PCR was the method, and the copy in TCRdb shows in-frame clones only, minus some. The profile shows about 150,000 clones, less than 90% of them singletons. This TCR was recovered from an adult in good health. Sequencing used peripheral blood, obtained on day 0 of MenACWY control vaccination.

The CDR3, as DNA: TGTGCCAGCAGCCCTACGTTAGGGGCAGTCTCCCGCACAGATACGCAGTATTTT. Protein sequence: CASSPTLGAVSRTDTQYF. The chain couples TRBV7-9 to TRBJ2-3; D perhaps matches TRBD1 (5 bases). This CDR3 is built from 18 residues. In germline, CDR1 is SEHNR, CDR2 FQNEAQ (reference sequence). Trimming cost V 5 bases and J 1 base, with 22 bases left between them.